A selection of T cell receptor beta chains follows, all from one sample in a study of shared clonotypes between healthy human individuals. Here immunoSEQ multiplex PCR was the method, and the copy in TCRdb shows in-frame clones only, minus some. The sample carries approximately 2.5 million clones, 80% to 95% recorded once. Material: naive CD4+ T cells from PBMCs. These receptors came from a man between 18 and 35 years old in good health. Some clones in this sample may be carry-over from other donors' samples. CDR3s include the opening cysteine and the closing phenylalanine or tryptophan. The D gene is left open where the match is weak. The listing skips clone size in some rows; elsewhere it reads once, few, many or a size class.

>TRBV6-5|-|-|TRBJ2-1
TGTGCCAGTCGCGGGTTCCCGAGCTCCTACAATGAGCAGTTCTTC
CASRGFPSSYNEQFF
>TRBV4-1|-|-|TRBJ2-7
TGCGCCAGCAGCCCCTATTGGGTGGCGCTCTACGAGCAGTACTTC
CASSPYWVALYEQYF
>TRBV5-1|-|-|TRBJ2-6
TGCGCCAGCAGCGGAGAGGTTGGGGCCAACGTCCTGACTTTC
CASSGEVGANVLTF
>TRBV5-1|-|-|TRBJ1-2
TGCGCCAGCACAATTACTGGCCAGGGAGGCGGCTACACCTTC
CASTITGQGGGYTF
>TRBV7-3|TRBD2|-|TRBJ2-1
TGTGCCAGCAGCCCTCGACTAGCGGTTACCTACAATGAGCAGTTCTTC
CASSPRLAVTYNEQFF
>TRBV11-2|TRBD1|-|TRBJ1-3
TGTGCCAGCAGCTTAGGGACAGGGAGGAGGCCTGGAAACACCATATATTTT
CASSLGTGRRPGNTIYF
>TRBV2|-|-|TRBJ2-3
TGTGCCAGCAGCCCTGAATTTGCGGATACGCAGTATTTT
CASSPEFADTQYF
>TRBV5-1|-|-|TRBJ2-5
TGCGCCAGCAGCTACGTCCAAGAGACCCAGTACTTC
CASSYVQETQYF
>TRBV9|-|-|TRBJ2-3
TGTGCCAGCAGCCTCCTCAGCGGGTACACAGATACGCAGTATTTT
CASSLLSGYTDTQYF
>TRBV5-1|-|-|TRBJ2-3
TGCGCCAGCAGCTGGGGGGCGGACTACACAGATACGCAGTATTTT
CASSWGADYTDTQYF
>TRBV21-1|-|-|TRBJ2-1
TGTGCCACTGCCCGGACAAATGAGCAGTTCTTC
CATARTNEQFF
>TRBV5-8|-|once|TRBJ2-5
TGTGCCAGCAGCCTGGGGTTGGGGGCTGGGGAGACCCAGTACTTC
CASSLGLGAGETQYF
>TRBV10-3|-|-|TRBJ1-2
TGTGCCATCAGTGAAAGGGGAAGGAGTTATGGCTACACCTTC
CAISERGRSYGYTF
>TRBV5-1|TRBD1|-|TRBJ1-1
TGCGCCAGCAGCTTGGCAGGGACAGAAGAAGCTTTCTTT
CASSLAGTEEAFF
>TRBV7-3|-|-|TRBJ2-3
TGTGCCAGCAGCTCCAAAGGTCGGGCCCGGGGAGATACGCAGTATTTT
CASSSKGRARGDTQYF
>TRBV11-3|TRBD2|once|TRBJ2-1
TGTGCCAGCAGCTCGGGACTAACTAATGAGCAGTTCTTC
CASSSGLTNEQFF
>TRBV18|-|-|TRBJ2-6
TGTGCCAGCTCACCACTGGCTCCGGACTCTGGGGCCAACGTCCTGACTTTC
CASSPLAPDSGANVLTF
>TRBV7-2|TRBD2|-|TRBJ2-1
TGTGCCAGCACCCTGGGACTAGCGGCCTACAATGAGCAGTTCTTC
CASTLGLAAYNEQFF
>TRBV6-4|-|-|TRBJ1-2
TGTGCCAGCAGTGACTCGGCAGCTGAGAACACCTTCGGAGGCTACACCTTC
CASSDSAAENTFGGYTF
>TRBV5-1|TRBD1|-|TRBJ1-1
TGCGCCAGCAGCGCGGGACAGGGTTTGAACACTGAAGCTTTCTTT
CASSAGQGLNTEAFF
>TRBV11-2|TRBD2|-|TRBJ2-7
TGTGCCAGCAGCTTAGCTACTAGCGGGGGGACCTACGAGCAGTACTTC
CASSLATSGGTYEQYF
>TRBV7-8|-|-|TRBJ1-2
TGTGCCAGCAGCCCACGCCTGCCTGGGAATGACGGCTACACCTTC
CASSPRLPGNDGYTF
>TRBV2|-|-|TRBJ2-2
TGTGCCAGCAGGGAAACGCCGACAGCCGGGGAGCTGTTTTTT
CASRETPTAGELFF
>TRBV25-1|-|once|TRBJ2-3
TGTGCCAGCCGGACAGGCACAGATACGCAGTATTTT
CASRTGTDTQYF
>TRBV28|-|-|TRBJ2-1
TGTGCCAGCAGCACCCCCACGAGAGGGAGAGAAGGCTATGAGCAGTTCTTC
CASSTPTRGREGYEQFF
>TRBV7-8|TRBD2|once|TRBJ2-5
TGTGCCAGCAGCTTAGGGGTTCGCGGGACTAGCAGGCGGGGAGCGGGCCAGTACTTC
CASSLGVRGTSRRGAGQYF
>TRBV5-1|TRBD1|-|TRBJ2-5
TGCGCCAGCAGCTTTGCCCGGACAGGGGGGGAGACCCAGTACTTC
CASSFARTGGETQYF
>TRBV19|-|-|TRBJ1-2
TGTGCCAGTAGTATAGGGGGGACGGCAAGGCGCTATGGCTACACCTTC
CASSIGGTARRYGYTF
>TRBV5-1|TRBD1|once|TRBJ2-7
TGCGCCAGCAGCAAGACAGGGGCTAAAGGTTACTACGAGCAGTACTTC
CASSKTGAKGYYEQYF
>TRBV5-6|-|-|TRBJ1-3
TGTGCCAGCAGAGCCCCCGACTCTGGAAACACCATATATTTT
CASRAPDSGNTIYF
>TRBV7-3|TRBD2|-|TRBJ2-1
TGTGCCAGCAGCCTCGGGACTAGCGGGAGTTATGAGCAGTTCTTC
CASSLGTSGSYEQFF
>TRBV5-1|-|-|TRBJ1-2
TGCGCCAGCAGCTCGTCGTGGGAGGGGTATGGCTACACCTTC
CASSSSWEGYGYTF
>TRBV4-1|-|once|TRBJ1-2
TGCGCCAGCAGCCAAGCTATCTTGCCGGTAGCGGCAGCCTATGGCTACACCTTC
CASSQAILPVAAAYGYTF
>TRBV2|TRBD1|-|TRBJ1-4
TGTGCCAGCATTGAAGGGGGCGCGGGGGAAAAACTGTTTTTT
CASIEGGAGEKLFF
>TRBV7-8|TRBD2|-|TRBJ2-1
TGTGCCAGCAGCTCCCGGACTAGCGCGACCAATGAGCAGTTCTTC
CASSSRTSATNEQFF
>TRBV7-9|TRBD2|-|TRBJ2-5
TGTGCCAGCAGCGTCGGGACTAGCGGGAACAGGCGTAAAGAGACCCAGTACTTC
CASSVGTSGNRRKETQYF
>TRBV4-1|-|-|TRBJ2-5
TGCGCCAGCAGCCAAGACGTAGTAACCGGGTCTGGGCCCAGGGAGACCCAGTACTTC
CASSQDVVTGSGPRETQYF
>TRBV7-3|TRBD2|-|TRBJ2-2
TGTGCCAGCAGCTTAACAACGACGGGAGGGTACACCGGGGAGCTGTTTTTT
CASSLTTTGGYTGELFF
>TRBV5-1|TRBD2|once|TRBJ2-1
TGCGCCAGCAGTACAGCGGGAGGCACCTACAATGAGCAGTTCTTC
CASSTAGGTYNEQFF
>TRBV4-3|TRBD2|once|TRBJ2-1
TGCGCCAGCAGCCAAGGCTATCCGTGGGGAGGGCCGTACAATGAGCAGTTCTTC
CASSQGYPWGGPYNEQFF
>TRBV15|TRBD1|-|TRBJ2-5
TGTGCCACCAGCTTCTGGGACAGGGGACAAGAGACCCAGTACTTC
CATSFWDRGQETQYF
>TRBV5-1|-|-|TRBJ1-2
TGCGCCAGCAGCTCGGGCGTCAGGGTAGGGCTTATTGGCTACACCTTC
CASSSGVRVGLIGYTF
>TRBV5-1|-|-|TRBJ1-5
TGCGCCAGCAGCTCTGGCGGGCCGGATCAGCCCCAGCATTTT
CASSSGGPDQPQHF
>TRBV6-6|-|-|TRBJ1-5
TGTGCCAGCAGTTACGGTGGGGCGCTTCAGCCCCAGCATTTT
CASSYGGALQPQHF
>TRBV2|-|-|TRBJ2-1
TGTGCCAGCAAGAAGGTCCCCAATGAGCAGTTCTTC
CASKKVPNEQFF
>TRBV7-2|TRBD1|-|TRBJ1-2
TGTGCCAGCAGGGGACAGGGGATGGAGGGCTACACCTTC
CASRGQGMEGYTF
>TRBV6-5|-|-|TRBJ1-2
TGTGCCAGCATACTGGGACCCGGGTCCTATGGCTACACCTTC
CASILGPGSYGYTF
>TRBV5-4|TRBD2|once|TRBJ2-5
TGTGCCAGCAGCTTGGGTGCAGCGGGAGGGAAAGAGACCCAGTACTTC
CASSLGAAGGKETQYF
>TRBV7-2|-|-|TRBJ2-1
TGTGCCAGCAGCTCAAGACCGAGCTCCTACAATGAGCAGTTCTTC
CASSSRPSSYNEQFF
>TRBV7-3|TRBD2|-|TRBJ2-6
TGTGCCAGCAGCTTAAGGGCTAGCGGGAGGGCCTCTGGGGCCAACGTCCTGACTTTC
CASSLRASGRASGANVLTF
>TRBV19|-|-|TRBJ2-5
TGTGCCAGTAGTATGGAGCGTAACCAAGAGACCCAGTACTTC
CASSMERNQETQYF
>TRBV18|-|once|TRBJ2-1
TGTGCCAGCTCACGAGCGGGCTTCTCCTACAATGAGCAGTTCTTC
CASSRAGFSYNEQFF
>TRBV11-2|-|-|TRBJ2-7
TGTGCCAGCAGCTTAGCCGGGACAAATTACGAGCAGTACTTC
CASSLAGTNYEQYF
>TRBV10-2|-|-|TRBJ2-1
TGCGCCAGCAGTGAGTCGGGGCCTTTCTCCTACAATGAGCAGTTCTTC
CASSESGPFSYNEQFF